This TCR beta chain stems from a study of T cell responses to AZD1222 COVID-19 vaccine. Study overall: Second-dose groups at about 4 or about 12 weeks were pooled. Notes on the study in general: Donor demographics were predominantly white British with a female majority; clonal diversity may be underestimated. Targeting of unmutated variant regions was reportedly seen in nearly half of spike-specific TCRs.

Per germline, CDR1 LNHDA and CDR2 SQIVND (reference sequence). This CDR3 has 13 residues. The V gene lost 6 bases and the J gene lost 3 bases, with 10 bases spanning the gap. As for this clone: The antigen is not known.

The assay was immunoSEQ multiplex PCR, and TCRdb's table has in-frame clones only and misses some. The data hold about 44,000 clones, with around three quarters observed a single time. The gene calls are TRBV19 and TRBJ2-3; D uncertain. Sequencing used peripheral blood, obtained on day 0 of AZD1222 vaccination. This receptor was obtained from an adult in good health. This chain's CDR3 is CASRHGQTDTQYF. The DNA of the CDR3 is TGTGCCAGTAGACATGGGCAAACAGATACGCAGTATTTT.